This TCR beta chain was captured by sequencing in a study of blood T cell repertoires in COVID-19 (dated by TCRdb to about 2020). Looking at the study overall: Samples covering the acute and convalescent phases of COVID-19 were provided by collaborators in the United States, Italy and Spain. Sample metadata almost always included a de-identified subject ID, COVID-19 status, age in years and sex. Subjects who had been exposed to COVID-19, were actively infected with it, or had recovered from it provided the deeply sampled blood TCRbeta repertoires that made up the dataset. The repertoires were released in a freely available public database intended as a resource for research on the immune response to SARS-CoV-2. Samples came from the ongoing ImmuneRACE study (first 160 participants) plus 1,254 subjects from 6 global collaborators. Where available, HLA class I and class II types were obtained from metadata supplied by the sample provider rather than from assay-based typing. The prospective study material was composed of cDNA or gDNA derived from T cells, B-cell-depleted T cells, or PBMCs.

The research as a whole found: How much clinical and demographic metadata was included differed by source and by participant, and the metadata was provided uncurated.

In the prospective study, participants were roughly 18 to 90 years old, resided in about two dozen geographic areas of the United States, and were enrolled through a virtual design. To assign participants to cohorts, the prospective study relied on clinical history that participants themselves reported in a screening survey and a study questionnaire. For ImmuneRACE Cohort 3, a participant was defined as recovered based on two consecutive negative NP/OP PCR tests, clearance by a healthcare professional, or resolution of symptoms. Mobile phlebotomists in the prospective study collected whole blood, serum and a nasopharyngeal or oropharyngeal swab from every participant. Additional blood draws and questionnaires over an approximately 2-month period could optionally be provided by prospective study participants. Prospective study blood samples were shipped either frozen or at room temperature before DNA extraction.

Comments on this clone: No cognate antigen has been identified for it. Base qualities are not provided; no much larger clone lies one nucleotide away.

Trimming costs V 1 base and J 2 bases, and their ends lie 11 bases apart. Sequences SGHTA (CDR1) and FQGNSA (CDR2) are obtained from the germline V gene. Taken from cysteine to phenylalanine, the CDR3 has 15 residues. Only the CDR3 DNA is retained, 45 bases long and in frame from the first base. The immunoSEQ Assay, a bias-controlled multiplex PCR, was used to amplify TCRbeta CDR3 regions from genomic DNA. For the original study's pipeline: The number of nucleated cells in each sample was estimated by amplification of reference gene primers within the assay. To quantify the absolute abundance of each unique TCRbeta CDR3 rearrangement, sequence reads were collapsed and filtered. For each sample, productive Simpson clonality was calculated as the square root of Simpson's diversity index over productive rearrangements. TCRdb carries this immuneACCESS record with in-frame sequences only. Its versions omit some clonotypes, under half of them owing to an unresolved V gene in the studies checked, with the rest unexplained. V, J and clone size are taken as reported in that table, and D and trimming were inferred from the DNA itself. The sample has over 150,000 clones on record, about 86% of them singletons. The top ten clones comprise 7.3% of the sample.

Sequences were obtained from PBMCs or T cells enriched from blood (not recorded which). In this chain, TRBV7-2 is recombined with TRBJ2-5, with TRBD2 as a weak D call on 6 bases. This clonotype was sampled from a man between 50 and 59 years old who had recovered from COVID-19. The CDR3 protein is CASSLGGAGQETQYF. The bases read TGTGCCAGCAGCTTAGGCGGGGCCGGACAAGAGACCCAGTACTTC.